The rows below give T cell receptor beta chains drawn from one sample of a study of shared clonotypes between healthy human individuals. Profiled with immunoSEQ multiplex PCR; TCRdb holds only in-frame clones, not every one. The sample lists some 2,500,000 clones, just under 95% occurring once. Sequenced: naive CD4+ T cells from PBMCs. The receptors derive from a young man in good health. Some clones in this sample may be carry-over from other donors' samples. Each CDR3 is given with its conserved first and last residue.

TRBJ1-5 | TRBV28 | CASSRDRRGNQPQHF
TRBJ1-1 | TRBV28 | CASRDERGRSTEAFF
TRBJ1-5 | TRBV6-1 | CASSGTSTGGSQPQHF
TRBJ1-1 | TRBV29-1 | CRFGLAFF
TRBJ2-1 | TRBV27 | CATIAGPHNEQFF
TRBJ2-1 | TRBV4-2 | CASSQGLAGQLNEQFF
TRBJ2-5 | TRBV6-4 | CASTMASGSSFQETQYF
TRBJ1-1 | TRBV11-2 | CASSFSQGRGTEAFF
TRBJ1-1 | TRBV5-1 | CASSKTSRNTEAFF
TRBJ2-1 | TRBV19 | CASSTGASYNEQFF
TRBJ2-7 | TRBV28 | CASRTAGGSEQYF
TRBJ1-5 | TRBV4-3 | CASSQDNSYSNQPQHF
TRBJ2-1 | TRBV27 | CASSHRDKLLDEQFF
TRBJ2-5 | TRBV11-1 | CASRPGLAGQETQYF
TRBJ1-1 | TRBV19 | CASSILKQTEAFF
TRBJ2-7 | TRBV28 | CASSLRYEQYF
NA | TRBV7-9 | CASSPDSGTKGWNEQYF
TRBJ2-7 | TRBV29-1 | CSAHRDGQYEQYF
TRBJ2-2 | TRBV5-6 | CASSPILAGAANTGELFF
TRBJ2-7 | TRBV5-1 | CASSLAGTPYEQYF
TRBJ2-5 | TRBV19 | CASSILRGETQYF
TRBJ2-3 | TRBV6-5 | CASARDRGTDTQYF
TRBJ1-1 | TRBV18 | CASSPGTPNTEAFF
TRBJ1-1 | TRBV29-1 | CSVGGTTLDRREAFF
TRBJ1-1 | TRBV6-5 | CASRTFRRTEAFF
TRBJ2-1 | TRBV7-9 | CASSLAYQQGYNEQFF
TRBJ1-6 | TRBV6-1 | CASSEQGRNSPLHF
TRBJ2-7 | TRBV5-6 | CASSSAILGDYEQYF
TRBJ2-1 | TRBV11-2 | CASSLVRGGLAGHNEQFF
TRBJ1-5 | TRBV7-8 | CLGRQPQHF
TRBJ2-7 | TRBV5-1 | CASSWEGRGYEQYF
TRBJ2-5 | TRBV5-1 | CASRIQVEETQYF
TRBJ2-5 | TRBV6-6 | CASSYPSVQETQYF
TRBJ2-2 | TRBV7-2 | CASSAPGGTYTGELFF
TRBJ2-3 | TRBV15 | CATSRDLKRASGSTDTQYF
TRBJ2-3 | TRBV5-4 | CASSFPGLAPGTDTQYF
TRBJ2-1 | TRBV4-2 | CASSPDLTSMMQFF
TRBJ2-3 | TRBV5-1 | CASSFGRTGADTQYF
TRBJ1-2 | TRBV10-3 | CAINGPNYGYTF
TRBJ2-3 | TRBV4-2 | CASSHDTRDRVLITTDTQYF
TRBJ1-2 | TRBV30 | CAWRTGVPNYGYTF
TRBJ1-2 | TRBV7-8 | CASIPRGFAQGKGYTF
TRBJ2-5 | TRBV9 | CASSTRGTGESETQYF
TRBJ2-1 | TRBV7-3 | CASSRSGSGSYNEQFF
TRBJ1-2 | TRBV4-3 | CASSQDLPATGTAYGYTF
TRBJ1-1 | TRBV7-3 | CASSPQARTEAFF
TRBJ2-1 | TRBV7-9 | CASRHGRLGSYNEQFF